These 19 T cell receptor beta chains were sequenced from one sample in a study of shared clonotypes between healthy human individuals. Only in-frame clones appear in the TCRdb table, and some are missing; sequencing was by immunoSEQ multiplex PCR. This table has about 1 million clones, around 75% appearing once. Sequencing used memory CD4+ T cells sorted from blood. Documented subset: CD45RA-negative fraction. All receptors derive from a man between 18 and 35 years old in good health.

Here the CDR3 reads CASSIRQGFGETQYF. CDR3 sequence (DNA): TGCGCCAGCAGCATCCGACAGGGTTTTGGGGAGACCCAGTACTTC. The chain has TRBV5-1 and TRBJ2-5; 7 nucleotides line up with TRBD1. Per germline, CDR1 SGHRS and CDR2 YFSETQ. This CDR3 has 15 residues. The V and J ends lost 4 bases and 5 bases, in that order; junction bases with no gene match: 11.

This clone was seen only a few times. This sequence joins TRBV18 and TRBJ1-3; D gene uncertain. The CDR3 is 13 residues long. Germline lookup yields CDR1 KGHSH and CDR2 LQKENI. Trimming took off 0 bases at V and 5 bases at J, with 5 bases between the two ends. The CDR3 sequence: CASSPPSRNTIYF. The DNA of the CDR3 is TGTGCCAGCTCACCACCGTCCCGAAACACCATATATTTT. The full variable domain, in which reference TRBV18 and TRBJ1-3 provide the parts outside the CDR3, is NAGVMQNPRHLVRRRGQEARLRCSPMKGHSHVYWYRQLPEEGLKFMVYLQKENIIDESGMPKERFSAEFPKEGPSILRIQQVVRGDSAAYFCASSPPSRNTIYFGEGSWLTVV.

The chain couples TRBV7-2 to TRBJ2-5; TRBD2 is a possible D gene (6 bases). CDR3 length: 13 amino acids. V was shortened by 5 bases and J by 7 bases, with 14 bases between the two germline ends. Germline V gives CDR1 SGHTA, CDR2 FQGNSA. The CDR3 here is CASSGGVGGTQYF. CDR3 in DNA: TGTGCCAGCAGCGGAGGGGTCGGGGGGACCCAGTACTTC.

As to this clone: This could be a read error, since a much larger clone is one nucleotide away. CDR3 protein: CASSRDRQETQYF. The CDR3 DNA sequence: TGTGCCAGCAGTCGGGACAGGCAAGAGACCCAGTACTTC. The chain uses TRBV14 and TRBJ2-5; 8 bases match TRBD1. Germline V gene lookup returns CDR1 SGHDN and CDR2 FVKESK. The CDR3 has 13 amino acids. V was pared by 6 bases and J by 2 bases, with 2 bases of the junction left unmatched. The variable domain in full, completed from reference TRBV14 and TRBJ2-5, reads EAGVTQFPSHSVIEKGQTVTLRCDPISGHDNLYWYRRVMGKEIKFLLHFVKESKQDESGMPNNRFLAERTGGTYSTLKVQPAELEDSGVYFCASSRDRQETQYFGPGTRLLVL.

This clone was counted between two and nine times. This rearrangement joins TRBV18 to TRBJ2-7; 7 bases are a match to TRBD2. V lost 6 bases to trimming and J lost 6 bases; unmatched junction nucleotides: 8. From germline, CDR1 is KGHSH and CDR2 LQKENI. CDR3 length: 13 residues. In DNA form, the CDR3 reads TGTGCCAGCTCCTCCATTGGGAGGGGCGAGCAGTACTTC. Protein sequence: CASSSIGRGEQYF.

The chain carries TRBV5-6 and TRBJ1-2, with TRBD1 identical over 7 bases. This CDR3 spans 15 amino acids. V shed 2 bases, J shed 9 bases, and the junction held 13 bases outside the gene matches. Germline CDR1 SGHDT, CDR2 YYEEEE. The CDR3 DNA reads TGTGCCAGCAGCTTACGGGTCCGGGACAGTATGCGCTACACCTTC. Amino acids: CASSLRVRDSMRYTF. Looking up the rest from reference TRBV5-6 and TRBJ1-2 gives the full variable domain: DAGVTQSPTHLIKTRGQQVTLRCSPKSGHDTVSWYQQALGQGPQFIFQYYEEEERQRGNFPDRFSGHQFPNYSSELNVNALLLGDSALYLCASSLRVRDSMRYTFGSGTRLTVV.

V is TRBV18 and J is TRBJ1-2; tentative D call: TRBD1 (6 bases). Germline V gene sequence: CDR1 KGHSH, CDR2 LQKENI. V gave up 5 bases and J gave up 6 bases, with 19 bases separating them. The CDR3 consists of 15 residues. This chain's CDR3 is CASSASGGATHGYTF. The CDR3 DNA follows: TGTGCCAGCTCAGCCTCCGGGGGGGCGACTCATGGCTACACCTTC. The full variable domain, in which reference TRBV18 and TRBJ1-2 provide the parts outside the CDR3, is NAGVMQNPRHLVRRRGQEARLRCSPMKGHSHVYWYRQLPEEGLKFMVYLQKENIIDESGMPKERFSAEFPKEGPSILRIQQVVRGDSAAYFCASSASGGATHGYTFGSGTRLTVV.

The V gene is TRBV7-9, the J gene TRBJ2-5; D is possibly TRBD2 (5 bases). Trimming left V 1 base short and J 3 bases short, with 18 bases between. CDR3 size: 17 residues. Per germline, CDR1 SEHNR and CDR2 FQNEAQ (reference sequence). The CDR3 sequence is CASSLGDSSGGEETQYF. The CDR3 DNA reads TGTGCCAGCAGCTTAGGTGACTCGAGCGGCGGCGAAGAGACCCAGTACTTC. The full variable domain, completed using reference TRBV7-9 and TRBJ2-5, is DTGVSQNPRHKITKRGQNVTFRCDPISEHNRLYWYRQTLGQGPEFLTYFQNEAQLEKSRLLSDRFSAERPKGSFSTLEIQRTEQGDSAMYLCASSLGDSSGGEETQYFGPGTRLLVL.

The gene calls are TRBV9 and TRBJ2-7, with D maybe TRBD1 (6 bases). Germline values: CDR1 SGDLS, CDR2 YYNGEE. The CDR3 consists of 15 residues. The V end was cut by 4 bases, the J end by 2 bases, with 16 bases between. Written as DNA, the CDR3 is TGTGCCAGCAGCCCGAAGACAGGCTTCACCTACGAGCAGTACTTC. Amino acids: CASSPKTGFTYEQYF.

The rearrangement joins TRBV9 to TRBJ2-5; the match to TRBD2 covers 8 bases. Looked up from germline, CDR1 is SGDLS and CDR2 is YYNGEE. The CDR3 contains 17 residues. J was trimmed by 5 bases and V by 0 bases; bases with no gene match: 12. The CDR3 DNA follows: TGTGCCAGCAGCGTAGGGTACGGGGGGGATTTTTGGGAGACCCAGTACTTC. Amino acid sequence: CASSVGYGGDFWETQYF.

The chain links TRBV11-2 to TRBJ1-1; maybe TRBD1 (5 bases). The V and J ends lost 2 bases and 6 bases respectively, with 13 bases between them. The length of the CDR3 is 14 residues. Germline V gene data show CDR1 as SGHAT and CDR2 as FQNNGV. CDR3 sequence: CASSLFSRGAEAFF. CDR3 bases: TGTGCCAGCAGCTTATTTTCACGGGGCGCTGAAGCTTTCTTT.

V is TRBV2 and J is TRBJ2-1, with TRBD1 matching 8 bases. CDR1 SNHLY and CDR2 FYNNEI come from the germline V gene. After removal of 6 bases from V and 9 bases from J, the junction contained 4 bases not matched to a gene. The CDR3 contains 12 residues. CDR3 sequence: CASRTGAAEQFF. The CDR3 coding sequence is TGTGCCAGCAGGACAGGGGCAGCTGAGCAGTTCTTC.

The rearrangement joins TRBV5-6 to TRBJ1-3; no clear D. This CDR3 spans 15 amino acids. V was cut by 6 bases and J by 4 bases, with 17 bases left in between. CDR1 is SGHDT, CDR2 YYEEEE, per germline. CDR3: CASTVLGPRGNTIYF. In nucleotides, the CDR3 is TGTGCCAGCACCGTCCTGGGCCCGCGAGGAAACACCATATATTTT.

In nucleotides, the CDR3 is TGTGCCAGCAGCCCGGGGACAGGGCCGGATTCACCCCTCCACTTT. Its protein product is CASSPGTGPDSPLHF. The V and J genes are TRBV11-2 and TRBJ1-6; 9 nucleotides align to TRBD1. The CDR3 is 15 residues long. V was pared by 5 bases and J by 8 bases, with 7 bases of the junction left unmatched. CDR1 and CDR2 (germline): SGHAT, FQNNGV.

This clone was detected many times. Here the CDR3 reads CASSTLLSSENTGELFF. The CDR3 DNA reads as TGTGCCAGCAGCACTCTCCTATCTAGCGAGAACACCGGGGAGCTGTTTTTT. The chain carries TRBV9 and TRBJ2-2, with TRBD2 as a possible D gene (6 bases). The CDR3 loop spans 17 amino acids. Germline CDR1 SGDLS, CDR2 YYNGEE. The V gene lost 4 bases and the J gene lost 1 base, with 17 bases spanning the gap. The entire variable domain, with the rest obtained from reference TRBV9 and TRBJ2-2, is as follows: DSGVTQTPKHLITATGQRVTLRCSPRSGDLSVYWYQQSLDQGLQFLIQYYNGEERAKGNILERFSAQQFPDLHSELNLSSLELGDSALYFCASSTLLSSENTGELFFGEGSRLTVL.

With regard to this clone: This same CDR3 is encoded by further DNA sequences in the sample. The rearrangement joins TRBV10-3 to TRBJ2-3; D not resolved. The CDR3 is made up of 13 amino acids. Trimming took off 4 bases at V and 1 base at J, with 6 bases between the two ends. The germline V gene encodes CDR1 ENHRY and CDR2 SYGVKD. The CDR3 sequence: CAISAGRTDTQYF. In DNA form, the CDR3 reads TGTGCCATCAGTGCCGGACGCACAGATACGCAGTATTTT.

The DNA of the CDR3 is TGTGCCAGCAGACGGACAGCTGGGACAGATACGCAGTATTTT. It yields the protein CASRRTAGTDTQYF. The chain joins TRBV6-1 to TRBJ2-3, with D perhaps TRBD1 (6 bases). The CDR3 contains 14 residues. Germline CDR1 MNHNS, CDR2 SASEGT. Trimming stripped 6 bases from V and 3 bases from J, with 13 bases between.

V is TRBV6-1 and J is TRBJ2-5, with a tentative D call TRBD1 (7 bases). The CDR3 loop spans 14 amino acids. Germline V gives CDR1 MNHNS, CDR2 SASEGT. The V and J ends lost 8 bases and 5 bases respectively, with 18 bases between them. The CDR3, as DNA: TGTGCCAGCCGGGCCGACAGGGAGGTTGAGACCCAGTACTTC. Protein: CASRADREVETQYF.

The gene calls are TRBV9 and TRBJ1-2, with TRBD1 matching over 7 bases. This CDR3 region has 16 residues. The V gene's germline CDR1 is SGDLS and CDR2 YYNGEE. V was clipped by 3 bases and J by 7 bases; unmatched bases: 15. The CDR3 reads CASSESFQGVRGGYTF. The CDR3, as DNA: TGTGCCAGCAGCGAGAGCTTCCAGGGGGTAAGGGGTGGCTACACCTTC.